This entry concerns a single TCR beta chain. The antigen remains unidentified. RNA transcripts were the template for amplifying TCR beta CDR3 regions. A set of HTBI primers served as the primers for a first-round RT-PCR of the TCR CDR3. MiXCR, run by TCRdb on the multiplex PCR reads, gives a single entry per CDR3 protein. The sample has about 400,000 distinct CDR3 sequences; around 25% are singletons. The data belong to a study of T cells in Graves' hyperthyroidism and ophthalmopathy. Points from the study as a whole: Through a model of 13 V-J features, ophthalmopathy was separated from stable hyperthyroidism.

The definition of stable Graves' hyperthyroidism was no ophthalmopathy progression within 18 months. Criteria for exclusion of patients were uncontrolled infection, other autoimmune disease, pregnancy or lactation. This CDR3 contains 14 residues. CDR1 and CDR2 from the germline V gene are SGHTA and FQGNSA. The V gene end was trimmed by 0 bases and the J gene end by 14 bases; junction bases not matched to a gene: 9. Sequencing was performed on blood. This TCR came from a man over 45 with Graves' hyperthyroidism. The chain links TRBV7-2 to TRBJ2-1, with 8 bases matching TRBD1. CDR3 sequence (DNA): TGTGCCAGCAGCTTAGCCCCTCAGGACAGGGCCGAGTTCTTC. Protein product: CASSLAPQDRAEFF. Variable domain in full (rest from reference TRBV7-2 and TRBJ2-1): GAGVSQSPSNKVTEKGKDVELRCDPISGHTALYWYRQSLGQGLEFLIYFQGNSAPDKSGLPSDRFSAERTGGSVSTLTIQRTQQEDSAVYLCASSLAPQDRAEFFGPGTRLTVL.